The sequence of this TCR beta chain was determined in a study of shared clonotypes between healthy human individuals. Study-level findings and limits: Investigators expected sequencing depth to affect clonotype sharing among donors.

The run depth of the assay was deep. PBMC DNA, left unsorted, was sequenced on ten immunoSEQ deep assay plates. This table comes from immunoSEQ multiplex PCR, and its TCRdb copy is limited to in-frame clones, with some not included. The repertoire holds roughly 490,000 clones, with 60% to 85% as singletons. In the case of this clone: Its matching antigen is unknown.

The CDR3 is made up of 14 amino acids. V was cut by 2 bases and J by 6 bases, with 15 bases left in between. Per the germline V gene, CDR1 is GTSNPN and CDR2 is SVGIG (reference sequence). Material: PBMCs. The rearrangement joins TRBV30 to TRBJ2-3; tentatively, D is TRBD1 or TRBD2 (6 bases each). The TCR comes from a woman aged 40 to 50 in good health. Some clones in this sample may be carry-over from other donors' samples. CDR3: CAWSIGGGGDTQYF. Here the CDR3 DNA reads TGTGCCTGGAGTATAGGCGGAGGGGGGGATACGCAGTATTTT.